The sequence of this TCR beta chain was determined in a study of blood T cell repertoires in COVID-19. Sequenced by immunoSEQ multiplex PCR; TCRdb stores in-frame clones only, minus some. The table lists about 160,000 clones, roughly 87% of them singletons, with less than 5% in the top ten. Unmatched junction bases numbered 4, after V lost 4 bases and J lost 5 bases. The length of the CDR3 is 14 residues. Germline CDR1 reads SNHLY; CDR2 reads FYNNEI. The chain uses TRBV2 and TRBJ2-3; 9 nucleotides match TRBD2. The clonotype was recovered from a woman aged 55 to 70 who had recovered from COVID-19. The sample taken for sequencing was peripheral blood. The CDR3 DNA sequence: TGTGCCAGCAGTGTGCTAGCGGGGCGAGATACGCAGTATTTT. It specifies CASSVLAGRDTQYF.